The 20 T cell receptor beta chains reported below all come from one sample, sequenced in a study of T cells after yellow fever vaccination. TCRdb analysed the 5' RACE reads with MiXCR anew, one entry per CDR3 protein. The table shows 500,000 to 650,000 distinct CDR3 sequences, with 17% occurring only once. Specimen: PBMCs, collected 5 to 6 days after the first yellow fever vaccination. Receptors originate from a young man who received the YFV17D yellow fever vaccine.

The chain employs TRBV2 and TRBJ1-3; weak D call: TRBD1 (5 bases). The germline V and J ends were trimmed by 6 bases and 2 bases, with 11 bases remaining between them. The CDR3 runs to 14 residues. Germline CDR1 SNHLY, CDR2 FYNNEI. Written as DNA, the CDR3 is TGTGCCAGCAGCGACCGAGGGGCTGGAAACACCATATATTTT. Protein: CASSDRGAGNTIYF.

J is TRBJ2-1 and V is TRBV4-3; D perhaps matches TRBD2 (5 bases). Germline V gene data show CDR1 as LGHNA and CDR2 as YSLEER. V was pared by 9 bases and J by 15 bases, with 24 bases between. The CDR3 has 13 amino acids. The CDR3 spells CASPGEAVPPGFF. In DNA form, the CDR3 reads TGCGCCAGTCCCGGGGAAGCGGTACCTCCGGGGTTCTTC.

This chain joins TRBV12-3 or TRBV12-4 and TRBJ2-3; tentative D call: TRBD2 (7 bases). V shed 3 bases and J shed 2 bases, with 15 bases lying between them. This CDR3 has 16 residues. The CDR3: CASSLVGGGYTDTQYF. The CDR3 DNA sequence: TGTGCCAGCAGTTTGGTCGGCGGGGGCTACACAGATACGCAGTATTTT.

Details on this clonotype: This sequence may be a read error, since a much larger clone differs from it by one base. This chain uses TRBV6-1 with TRBJ2-7; 7 bases agree with TRBD2. Germline CDR1 and CDR2: MNHNS and SASEGT. There are 16 residues in the CDR3. The J segment lost 0 bases and the V segment lost 7 bases, leaving 12 bases of the junction unmatched. CDR3 in amino acids: CASTPLLGGSSYEQYF. CDR3 sequence (DNA): TGTGCCAGCACACCCCTTTTGGGCGGGAGCTCCTACGAGCAGTACTTC.

This clonotype has more than one count but fewer than ten. The chain employs TRBV2 and TRBJ2-2; 15 nucleotides agree with TRBD2. This CDR3 comprises 16 residues. V shed 5 bases, J shed 7 bases, and the junction held 5 bases outside the gene matches. Looked up from germline, CDR1 is SNHLY and CDR2 is FYNNEI. The CDR3 DNA reads TGTGCCAGCAGTTGGACTAGCGGGGGGGCAGGCGGGGAGCTGTTTTTT. Translation: CASSWTSGGAGGELFF.

This chain connects TRBV7-9 to TRBJ1-1, with a tentative D call TRBD1 (6 bases). The V gene's germline CDR1 is SEHNR and CDR2 FQNEAQ (reference sequence). Trimming shortened V by 2 bases and J by 5 bases, and 12 bases separated the two germline ends. This CDR3 region has 14 residues. CDR3 DNA sequence: TGTGCCAGCAGCTTATCCTGGGGGGCAACTGAAGCTTTCTTT. Its protein product is CASSLSWGATEAFF.

This clonotype has only a few counts. CDR3 nucleotides: TGTGCCAGCAGCGGGATGAGCGACACTGAAGCTTTCTTT. Amino acid sequence: CASSGMSDTEAFF. V gene TRBV7-2 combines with J gene TRBJ1-1; no definite D call. The germline V gene encodes CDR1 SGHTA and CDR2 FQGNSA. The length of the CDR3 is 13 residues. Between the trimmed V and J ends, which lost 5 bases and 3 bases, there was a span of 10 bases.

There are a few counts of this clonotype. The chain's CDR3 is CASSYPQGSGNTIYF. The CDR3 DNA follows: TGTGCCAGCAGTTACCCACAGGGCAGCGGAAACACCATATATTTT. The chain couples TRBV6-2 or TRBV6-3 to TRBJ1-3, with D possibly matching TRBD1 (6 bases). This CDR3 contains 15 residues. Trimming shortened V by 2 bases and J by 4 bases, and 12 bases separated the two germline ends. Germline CDR1 and CDR2: MNHEY and SVGEGT.

This clonotype was detected only a few times. The rearrangement links TRBV7-8 to TRBJ2-7, with a weak D call TRBD2 (6 bases). The ends were cut back, 5 bases at V and 6 bases at J, with 14 bases in the middle. Germline V gene sequence: CDR1 SGHVS, CDR2 FQNEAQ. The CDR3 is 13 residues long. CDR3 nucleotides: TGTGCCAGCAGCCACCGACTAGTTGTCGAGCAGTACTTC. The encoded protein is CASSHRLVVEQYF.

The rearrangement joins TRBV4-1 to TRBJ1-4; no reliable D call. V lost 1 base to trimming and J lost 4 bases, with 4 bases between them. The CDR3 has 13 residues. Germline lookup yields CDR1 MGHRA and CDR2 YSYEKL. The CDR3 DNA reads TGCGCCAGCAGCCAAGTCGGTAATGAAAAACTGTTTTTT. Amino acid sequence: CASSQVGNEKLFF.

This chain links TRBV28 with TRBJ1-6; D is ambiguous. V shed 7 bases and J shed 3 bases, with 10 bases lying between them. Germline V lookup: CDR1 MDHEN, CDR2 SYDVKM. The CDR3 contains 14 residues. CDR3 in amino acids: CASIDVLYNSPLHF. The CDR3 nucleotides read TGTGCCAGCATCGACGTCCTCTATAATTCACCCCTCCACTTT.

This clonotype was observed a few times. The chain carries TRBV20-1 and TRBJ2-3; D is possibly TRBD1 (7 bases). The V gene lost 5 bases and the J gene lost 4 bases, with 19 bases spanning the gap. CDR1 and CDR2 (germline): DFQATT, SNEGSKA (reference sequence). This CDR3 is 15 amino acids long. CDR3 in DNA: TGCAGTGCTCCTCAAAGACAGGGAGGCGCAGATACGCAGTATTTT. Translation: CSAPQRQGGADTQYF.

The V gene is TRBV29-1, the J gene TRBJ1-3; 9 bases align to TRBD1. The CDR3 length is 13 residues. CDR1 SQVTM and CDR2 ANQGSEA come from the germline V gene. J gave up 2 bases and V 6 bases, and 2 bases lay outside the gene matches. The CDR3 DNA is TGCAGCGTCGGACAGGGGACTGGAAACACCATATATTTT. Protein: CSVGQGTGNTIYF.

CDR3 nucleotide sequence: TGTGCCAGCAGCCAAGATCGGAGTAGCACAGATACGCAGTATTTT. The encoded protein is CASSQDRSSTDTQYF. This sequence joins TRBV4-2 and TRBJ2-3, with unresolved D. From germline, CDR1 is LGHNA and CDR2 YNFKEQ. This CDR3 region has 15 residues. V was clipped by 0 bases and J by 0 bases, with 7 bases between them.

There are many counts of this clonotype. CDR3 DNA sequence: TGTGCCAGCACCCTGACAGGGGGTTACACCGGGGAGCTGTTTTTT. This translates into CASTLTGGYTGELFF. The chain uses TRBV7-2 and TRBJ2-2; 9 bases line up with TRBD1. The CDR3 is 15 residues long. CDR1 is SGHTA, CDR2 FQGNSA, per germline. The ends lost 7 bases at V and 3 bases at J; junction bases unmatched: 6.

This clonotype was counted a few times. V usage is TRBV20-1 and J usage is TRBJ2-3, with 12 bases aligning to TRBD2. The V and J ends lost 3 bases and 1 base, in that order; junction bases with no gene match: 11. CDR1 and CDR2 from the germline V gene are DFQATT and SNEGSKA (reference sequence). This CDR3 region has 18 residues. The CDR3 is CSASSSGGALVGTDTQYF. CDR3 bases: TGCAGTGCTAGCTCTAGCGGGGGGGCCTTGGTGGGCACAGATACGCAGTATTTT.

There are many counts of this clonotype. The V call is TRBV12-3 or TRBV12-4, the J call TRBJ2-2, with D tentatively TRBD1 (5 bases). This CDR3 spans 13 amino acids. V was shortened by 7 bases and J by 6 bases, with 12 bases between the two germline ends. This CDR3 is CASTPDSSGELFF. CDR3 nucleotides: TGTGCCAGCACCCCAGACAGCTCCGGGGAGCTGTTTTTT.

The chain couples TRBV25-1 to TRBJ1-4; D perhaps matches TRBD1 (5 bases). Trimming removed 1 base at V and 7 bases at J, with 10 bases between. This CDR3 comprises 14 residues. Germline CDR1 MGHDK, CDR2 SYGVNS. CDR3 nucleotides: TGTGCCAGCAGTGAATGGGGGATCTTTGAAAAACTGTTTTTT. This translates into CASSEWGIFEKLFF.

V is TRBV20-1 and J is TRBJ2-7; D perhaps matches TRBD1 (5 bases). This CDR3 has 13 amino acids. CDR1 and CDR2 from the germline V gene are DFQATT and SNEGSKA (reference sequence). V lost 6 bases and J 0 bases, leaving 12 bases between the germline ends. This CDR3 is CSAHQGSSYEQYF. CDR3 nucleotide sequence: TGCAGTGCCCACCAGGGTAGCTCCTACGAGCAGTACTTC.

The table lists this clonotype with a few counts. This sequence joins TRBV5-1 and TRBJ1-1; D not certain. The CDR3 has 13 amino acids. The V and J ends lost 4 bases and 0 bases respectively, with 7 bases between them. Germline loops: CDR1 SGHRS, CDR2 YFSETQ. For the CDR3, the DNA is TGCGCCAGCAGCATGACACTGAACACTGAAGCTTTCTTT. Encoded protein: CASSMTLNTEAFF.